Ten or more counts support the clone carrying this TCR beta chain. The sample comes from a study of read filtering for tumor transcriptome and immune sequencing. With V trimmed by 4 bases and J by 10 bases, 1 base remained unmatched. The germline V gene encodes CDR1 SGHTA and CDR2 FQGNSA. The CDR3 has 13 amino acids. Molecular barcoded adaptors covering alpha/delta and beta/gamma chains were used on approximately 400 ng RNA. TCRdb reprocessed the reads via MiXCR and lists one record per CDR3 protein. The sample has about 57,000 distinct CDR3 sequences, under 25% seen once. The rearrangement uses TRBV7-2 and TRBJ2-1; 13 nucleotides line up with TRBD2. This TCR was recovered from a donor aged 40 or over with multiple myeloma. The sample consisted of a population of CD138-negative cells sorted from bone marrow. DNA of the CDR3: TGTGCCAGCAGCTGGGGACTAGCGGGGGAGCAGTTCTTC. It specifies CASSWGLAGEQFF.